These T cell receptor beta chains were read from a single sample in a study of cytomegalovirus exposure and HLA in healthy donors. The assay was immunoSEQ multiplex PCR, and TCRdb's table has in-frame clones only and misses some. The sample yields approximately 150,000 clones, around four fifths seen once. The sequenced material came from PBMCs. These receptors were taken from a male donor in good health and CMV-seronegative. Each CDR3 is given with its conserved first and last residue. D genes are given only for firm matches. A row's size may be missing; if present it is once, few, many or a size class.

clone_size: NA
d_call: TRBD1
j_call: TRBJ1-6
v_call: TRBV2
cdr3_nt: TGTGCCAGCAGTGAAGGGTTTATAAGGGGGCGGAATTCACCCCTCCACTTT
cdr3_aa: CASSEGFIRGRNSPLHF

clone_size: NA
d_call: NA
j_call: TRBJ1-1
v_call: TRBV5-6
cdr3_nt: TGTGCCAGCAGCCCGGGCGGCCTGGGAGGGTCTGAAGCTTTCTTT
cdr3_aa: CASSPGGLGGSEAFF

clone_size: few
d_call: NA
j_call: TRBJ2-2
v_call: TRBV21-1
cdr3_nt: TGTGCCAGGACTAGCGGGGGCCGGGAGCTGTTTTTT
cdr3_aa: CARTSGGRELFF

clone_size: NA
d_call: TRBD1
j_call: TRBJ2-3
v_call: TRBV9
cdr3_nt: TGTGCCAGCAGCGCCTACACAGGGGGAGATACGCAGTATTTT
cdr3_aa: CASSAYTGGDTQYF

clone_size: NA
d_call: NA
j_call: TRBJ2-5
v_call: TRBV7-6
cdr3_nt: TGTGCCAGCAGCTCGCTTGACAATTGGGCTCGGGAGACCCAGTACTTC
cdr3_aa: CASSSLDNWARETQYF

clone_size: NA
d_call: NA
j_call: TRBJ1-2
v_call: TRBV14
cdr3_nt: TGTGCCAGCAGCCTCCAACAGGTGACTGGCTACACCTTC
cdr3_aa: CASSLQQVTGYTF

clone_size: NA
d_call: TRBD1
j_call: TRBJ1-2
v_call: TRBV6-6
cdr3_nt: TGTGCCAGCAGTGTGACCGGGACAGGGAACTATGGCTACACCTTC
cdr3_aa: CASSVTGTGNYGYTF

clone_size: NA
d_call: TRBD1
j_call: TRBJ1-2
v_call: TRBV7-9
cdr3_nt: TGTTCCAGCAGGTATCCGGGACAGGGGCTAGGCTACACCTTC
cdr3_aa: CSSRYPGQGLGYTF

clone_size: NA
d_call: TRBD1
j_call: TRBJ2-1
v_call: TRBV7-6
cdr3_nt: TGTGCCAGCAGCCGATCAACAGATCTCCGGACAGGTCCATACAATGAGCAGTTCTTC
cdr3_aa: CASSRSTDLRTGPYNEQFF

clone_size: NA
d_call: NA
j_call: TRBJ1-1
v_call: TRBV18
cdr3_nt: TGTGCCAGCTCACGAGATTTGTCAACAGGGTCCGCTTTCTTT
cdr3_aa: CASSRDLSTGSAFF

clone_size: NA
d_call: NA
j_call: TRBJ2-1
v_call: TRBV13
cdr3_nt: TGTGCCAGCAGCTTAGTTGAACTCTACAATGAGCAGTTCTTC
cdr3_aa: CASSLVELYNEQFF

clone_size: NA
d_call: NA
j_call: TRBJ2-3
v_call: TRBV5-6
cdr3_nt: TGTGCCAGCAGCTTAGCAAGAGGAACAGATACGCAGTATTTT
cdr3_aa: CASSLARGTDTQYF

clone_size: few
d_call: NA
j_call: TRBJ2-6
v_call: TRBV6-1
cdr3_nt: TGTGCCAGCAGTGAACAGGGGACTGGGGCCAACGTCCTGACTTTC
cdr3_aa: CASSEQGTGANVLTF

clone_size: NA
d_call: NA
j_call: TRBJ1-2
v_call: TRBV27
cdr3_nt: TGTGCCAGCAGCCCCCCGGGCCAGGGTCGGGGCTACACCTTC
cdr3_aa: CASSPPGQGRGYTF

clone_size: NA
d_call: TRBD2
j_call: TRBJ2-5
v_call: TRBV27
cdr3_nt: TGTGCCAGCAGTCTACTAGCGGGGCAAGAGACCCAGTACTTC
cdr3_aa: CASSLLAGQETQYF

clone_size: once
d_call: NA
j_call: TRBJ1-2
v_call: TRBV15
cdr3_nt: TGTGCCACCTCCTCATCGGGGAGGGATGGCTACACCTTC
cdr3_aa: CATSSSGRDGYTF

clone_size: NA
d_call: TRBD1
j_call: TRBJ2-7
v_call: TRBV30
cdr3_nt: TGTGCCTGTAACCAGGGGGTTGCTGGGTACGAGCAGTACTTC
cdr3_aa: CACNQGVAGYEQYF

clone_size: NA
d_call: NA
j_call: TRBJ2-7
v_call: TRBV5-6
cdr3_nt: TGTGCCAGCAGCGGGTGGGACACTTTCTACGAGCAGTACTTC
cdr3_aa: CASSGWDTFYEQYF

clone_size: NA
d_call: NA
j_call: TRBJ2-1
v_call: TRBV5-1
cdr3_nt: TGCGCCAGCAGCTCCCTCGGGATAGCGAGCAATGAGCAGTTCTTC
cdr3_aa: CASSSLGIASNEQFF

clone_size: NA
d_call: NA
j_call: TRBJ1-4
v_call: TRBV6-5
cdr3_nt: TGTGCCAGCAGTTACTCCGGTTCGGCGGTCGAAAAACTGTTTTTT
cdr3_aa: CASSYSGSAVEKLFF

clone_size: NA
d_call: TRBD1
j_call: TRBJ1-1
v_call: TRBV25-1
cdr3_nt: TGTGCCAGCAGTGACCTAATGACAGGGGGCCGGTTCGAAGCTTTCTTT
cdr3_aa: CASSDLMTGGRFEAFF

clone_size: once
d_call: NA
j_call: TRBJ2-1
v_call: TRBV7-3
cdr3_nt: TGTGCCACCTCTGGGGGGAATGAGCAGTTCTTC
cdr3_aa: CATSGGNEQFF

clone_size: once
d_call: NA
j_call: TRBJ1-2
v_call: TRBV7-9
cdr3_nt: TGTGCCAGCAGCTTGGTACAGACAGATGGCTACACCTTC
cdr3_aa: CASSLVQTDGYTF

clone_size: NA
d_call: TRBD1
j_call: TRBJ2-7
v_call: TRBV28
cdr3_nt: TGTGCCAGCAGTTTAGGGGGACAGGGGACCGTTTTCTCCTACGAGCAGTACTTC
cdr3_aa: CASSLGGQGTVFSYEQYF

clone_size: NA
d_call: NA
j_call: TRBJ2-3
v_call: TRBV29-1
cdr3_nt: TGCAGCGTTGTGAGTAGGACAGCCTTCTACACAGATACGCAGTATTTT
cdr3_aa: CSVVSRTAFYTDTQYF

clone_size: NA
d_call: NA
j_call: TRBJ1-2
v_call: TRBV6-6
cdr3_nt: TGTGCCAGCAAGTGGGAGTACGATGGCTACACCTTC
cdr3_aa: CASKWEYDGYTF

clone_size: few
d_call: NA
j_call: TRBJ2-7
v_call: TRBV13
cdr3_nt: TGTGCCAGCAGTTCTACAGGGAAAAATTACAGACGATACGAGCAGTACTTC
cdr3_aa: CASSSTGKNYRRYEQYF

clone_size: NA
d_call: NA
j_call: TRBJ2-4
v_call: TRBV13
cdr3_nt: TGTGCCAGCAGCTTACAAGGGGGAGCCAAAAACATTCAGTACTTC
cdr3_aa: CASSLQGGAKNIQYF

clone_size: NA
d_call: NA
j_call: TRBJ1-2
v_call: TRBV7-9
cdr3_nt: TGTTCCAGCAGCTTAGACGGTGGTGGCTACACCTTC
cdr3_aa: CSSSLDGGGYTF

clone_size: NA
d_call: TRBD1
j_call: TRBJ2-1
v_call: TRBV4-1
cdr3_nt: TGCGCCAGCAGCCAACCATTATATCGGGACAGGGCGAAGTTCTTC
cdr3_aa: CASSQPLYRDRAKFF

clone_size: NA
d_call: TRBD1
j_call: TRBJ1-5
v_call: TRBV6-5
cdr3_nt: TGTGCCACTCCACCACCGGGACAGGACAATCAGCCCCAGCATTTT
cdr3_aa: CATPPPGQDNQPQHF

clone_size: NA
d_call: TRBD1
j_call: TRBJ1-2
v_call: TRBV4-1
cdr3_nt: TGCGCCAGCAGCCCTCTTCTCCGTTCAGGGGGCAGTGGCTACACCTTC
cdr3_aa: CASSPLLRSGGSGYTF

clone_size: few
d_call: NA
j_call: TRBJ2-5
v_call: TRBV6-1
cdr3_nt: TGTGCCAGCAGTGAAGCGGAACAGGAGACCCAGTACTTC
cdr3_aa: CASSEAEQETQYF

clone_size: NA
d_call: NA
j_call: TRBJ2-5
v_call: TRBV7-9
cdr3_nt: TGTGCCAGCAGCTTACCGGGGAGAATGGAGACCCAGTACTTC
cdr3_aa: CASSLPGRMETQYF

clone_size: NA
d_call: NA
j_call: TRBJ1-1
v_call: TRBV11-2
cdr3_nt: TGTGCCAGCAGGGGACTGAGTTTAATGAACACTGAAGCTTTCTTT
cdr3_aa: CASRGLSLMNTEAFF

clone_size: NA
d_call: NA
j_call: TRBJ1-6
v_call: TRBV18
cdr3_nt: TGTGCCAGCTCACCAACCCCGTCGGGTTCACCCCTCCACTTT
cdr3_aa: CASSPTPSGSPLHF

clone_size: once
d_call: TRBD1
j_call: TRBJ1-1
v_call: TRBV7-8
cdr3_nt: TGTGCCAGCAGCGTCCGGGACAGGGTTATGGGAAAAGCTTTCTTT
cdr3_aa: CASSVRDRVMGKAFF

clone_size: NA
d_call: NA
j_call: TRBJ2-7
v_call: TRBV9
cdr3_nt: TGTGCCAGCAGCGTAGGGGCAGGGGGGTCGGACGAGCAGTACTTC
cdr3_aa: CASSVGAGGSDEQYF

clone_size: NA
d_call: TRBD1
j_call: TRBJ2-7
v_call: TRBV10-3
cdr3_nt: TGTGCCATCACCTTAGAGGCGGGACAGGGACTTTTTTACTTC
cdr3_aa: CAITLEAGQGLFYF

clone_size: once
d_call: NA
j_call: TRBJ2-7
v_call: TRBV9
cdr3_nt: TGTGCCAGCAGCGTAGGTAGCCAAGCCACCCTGTACGAGCAGTACTTC
cdr3_aa: CASSVGSQATLYEQYF

clone_size: NA
d_call: NA
j_call: TRBJ2-3
v_call: TRBV7-8
cdr3_nt: TGTGCCAGCAGCTTAGGAGGGGGAAGGGCAGATACGCAGTATTTT
cdr3_aa: CASSLGGGRADTQYF

clone_size: NA
d_call: NA
j_call: TRBJ2-7
v_call: TRBV11-2
cdr3_nt: TGTGCCAGCAGCTTAGAGGCTAGCTCCAACGAGCAGTACTTC
cdr3_aa: CASSLEASSNEQYF

clone_size: NA
d_call: NA
j_call: TRBJ2-3
v_call: TRBV18
cdr3_nt: TGTGCCAGCTCACCACCCCGGCGGACAGCCGGGGCGCAGTATTTT
cdr3_aa: CASSPPRRTAGAQYF

clone_size: NA
d_call: TRBD2
j_call: TRBJ2-4
v_call: TRBV30
cdr3_nt: TGTGCCTGGAGTCCGGGGTACGGGACTAGTAGCGACATTCAGTACTTC
cdr3_aa: CAWSPGYGTSSDIQYF

clone_size: NA
d_call: NA
j_call: TRBJ2-2
v_call: TRBV7-6
cdr3_nt: TGTGCCAGCAGCTTGGGCTCCGGGGAGCTGTTTTTT
cdr3_aa: CASSLGSGELFF

clone_size: NA
d_call: TRBD2
j_call: TRBJ2-1
v_call: TRBV5-1
cdr3_nt: TGCGCCAGCAGACCTATAGCGGGTGGCTCCTACAATGAGCAGTTCTTC
cdr3_aa: CASRPIAGGSYNEQFF

clone_size: NA
d_call: TRBD1
j_call: TRBJ1-4
v_call: TRBV10-3
cdr3_nt: TGTGCCATCAGTGGGGGACAGGGTCTAGATGAAAAACTGTTTTTT
cdr3_aa: CAISGGQGLDEKLFF

clone_size: once
d_call: NA
j_call: TRBJ2-7
v_call: TRBV5-1
cdr3_nt: TGCGCCAGCAGCTTGATACGGGATGTTGGGGAGCAGTACTTC
cdr3_aa: CASSLIRDVGEQYF

clone_size: few
d_call: NA
j_call: TRBJ2-7
v_call: TRBV28
cdr3_nt: TGTGCCAGCAGTCCCCCGCCAGGGCTAGGCTACGAGCAGTACTTC
cdr3_aa: CASSPPPGLGYEQYF

clone_size: NA
d_call: NA
j_call: TRBJ1-5
v_call: TRBV4-3
cdr3_nt: TGCGCCAGCGCTAACAGGGTGGGTCAGCCCCAGCATTTT
cdr3_aa: CASANRVGQPQHF

clone_size: NA
d_call: TRBD1
j_call: TRBJ2-7
v_call: TRBV7-3
cdr3_nt: TGTGCCAGCAGCGAGACAGGGCAGGGCTACGAGCAGTACTTC
cdr3_aa: CASSETGQGYEQYF

clone_size: NA
d_call: NA
j_call: TRBJ2-7
v_call: TRBV29-1
cdr3_nt: TGCAGCGTTGTTAGCGGAAGCTCCTACGAGCAGTACTTC
cdr3_aa: CSVVSGSSYEQYF

clone_size: NA
d_call: NA
j_call: TRBJ2-3
v_call: TRBV15
cdr3_nt: TGTGCCACCAGCAGAGATTGGGCAACAGATACGCAGTATTTT
cdr3_aa: CATSRDWATDTQYF

clone_size: few
d_call: NA
j_call: TRBJ2-5
v_call: TRBV9
cdr3_nt: TGTGCCAGCAGCCCTAACCAGGGCTTTGAGACCCAGTACTTC
cdr3_aa: CASSPNQGFETQYF

clone_size: NA
d_call: NA
j_call: TRBJ1-1
v_call: TRBV4-3
cdr3_nt: TGCGCCAGCAGCCAGCGGGGCGGCCATGGTGAAGCTTTCTTT
cdr3_aa: CASSQRGGHGEAFF